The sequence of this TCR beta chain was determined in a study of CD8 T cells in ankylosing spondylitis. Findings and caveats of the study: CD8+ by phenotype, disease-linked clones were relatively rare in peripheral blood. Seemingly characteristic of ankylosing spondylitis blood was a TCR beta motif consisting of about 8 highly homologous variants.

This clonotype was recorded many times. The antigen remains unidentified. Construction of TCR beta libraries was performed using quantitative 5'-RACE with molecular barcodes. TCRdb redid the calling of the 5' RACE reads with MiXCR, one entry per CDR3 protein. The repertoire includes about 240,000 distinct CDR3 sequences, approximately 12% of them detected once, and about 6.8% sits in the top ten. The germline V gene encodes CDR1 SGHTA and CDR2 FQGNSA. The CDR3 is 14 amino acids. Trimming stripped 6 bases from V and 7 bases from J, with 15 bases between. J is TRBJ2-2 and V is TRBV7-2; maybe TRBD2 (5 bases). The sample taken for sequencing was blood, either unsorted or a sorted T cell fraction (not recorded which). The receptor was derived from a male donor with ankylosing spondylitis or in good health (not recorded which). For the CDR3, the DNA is TGTGCCAGCAGTCTCGCTTGGGAGCTCGGGGAGCTGTTTTTT. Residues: CASSLAWELGELFF.